The 31 T cell receptor beta chains given below trace back to one sample, sequenced in a study of brain T cells in children with intractable seizures (dated by TCRdb to the early 2020s). Library method: the immunoSEQ multiplex PCR assay. As stored in TCRdb, this immuneACCESS dataset retains in-frame rearrangements with V and J assigned. A fraction of the clones does not appear; measured against another copy, unresolved V genes explain less than half of the discrepancy, and the remainder lacks a known reason. The table for this sample lists about 64,000 clones; more than 95% of them were counted only once. Together, the top ten hold more than 0.3% of the sample. Explained via the paper, the time point label denotes: resected brain tissue, or blood drawn just prior to surgery. This material consisted of peripheral blood, taken at surgery. Every receptor here comes from a boy under two years old with focal cortical dysplasia and intractable seizures.

The rearrangement links TRBV27 to TRBJ1-3; no firm D call. Trimming cost V 11 bases and J 4 bases, with 6 bases left between them. The CDR3 loop spans 10 amino acids. CDR1 MNHEY and CDR2 SMNVEV come from the germline V gene (reference sequence). CDR3 residues: CAWRGNTIYF. The CDR3 DNA sequence: TGTGCCTGGCGGGGAAACACCATATATTTT.

V and J are TRBV6-2 or TRBV6-3 and TRBJ2-1; TRBD2 agrees at 7 bases. The CDR3 length is 14 residues. CDR1 is MNHEY, CDR2 SVGEGT, per germline. The V segment lost 5 bases and the J segment 5 bases; nucleotides outside the gene matches: 6. The CDR3 bases are TGTGCCAGCAGTAACGGGGGGTACCACAATGAGCAGTTCTTC. This encodes CASSNGGYHNEQFF.

The count of this clone is one. The chain carries TRBV28 and TRBJ2-5; 9 bases map to TRBD2. The V gene's germline CDR1 is MDHEN and CDR2 SYDVKM. This CDR3 comprises 15 residues. J lost 2 bases, V lost 6 bases, and 7 bases had no gene match. CDR3 loop: CASSPGTSLQETQYF. In DNA, the CDR3 is TGTGCCAGCAGCCCCGGGACTAGCCTACAAGAGACCCAGTACTTC.

The J gene is TRBJ2-1, the V gene TRBV6-5, with TRBD2 matching 7 bases. Per the germline V gene, CDR1 is MNHEY and CDR2 is SVGAGI. This CDR3 spans 14 amino acids. The ends lost 8 bases at V and 8 bases at J; junction bases unmatched: 12. As DNA, the CDR3 is TGTGCCAGCGGCTGGACTAGGACTCAGGATGAGCAGTTCTTC. This encodes CASGWTRTQDEQFF.

This sequence joins TRBV4-1 and TRBJ1-4; D unclear. CDR3 length: 15 residues. V lost 2 bases, J lost 4 bases, and 11 bases lay in between. The germline V gene has CDR1 MGHRA and CDR2 YSYEKL. The CDR3 sequence: CASSQNRAFNEKLFF. The CDR3, as DNA: TGCGCCAGCAGCCAAAACCGGGCTTTTAATGAAAAACTGTTTTTT.

The rearrangement joins TRBV6-5 to TRBJ2-7, with D unresolved. There are 14 residues in the CDR3. Trimming stripped 2 bases from V and 5 bases from J, with 13 bases between. Germline-derived CDR1 and CDR2 are MNHEY and SVGAGI. CDR3 sequence reads: CASSYRTEANEQYF. CDR3 nucleotide sequence: TGTGCCAGCAGTTACCGGACGGAAGCGAACGAGCAGTACTTC.

This chain links TRBV27 with TRBJ2-7; D not certain. The V end was cut by 5 bases, the J end by 2 bases, with 13 bases between. Germline assignment: CDR1 MNHEY and CDR2 SMNVEV (reference sequence). This CDR3 region has 14 residues. The CDR3 here is CASSPGDRAYEQYF. For the CDR3, the DNA is TGTGCCAGCAGTCCGGGTGACCGAGCCTACGAGCAGTACTTC.

V and J are TRBV6-5 and TRBJ2-7; D is unresolved. The CDR3 sequence is 15 residues long. The V end lost 6 bases, the J end lost 3 bases, and 18 bases lay between the germline ends. Per the germline V gene, CDR1 is MNHEY and CDR2 is SVGAGI. In DNA, the CDR3 is TGTGCCAGCAGGGGCACGGTGCAGGCCCACTACGAGCAGTACTTC. This gives the protein CASRGTVQAHYEQYF.

The chain combines TRBV7-6 with TRBJ1-3; 7 bases align to TRBD1. Germline lookup yields CDR1 SGHVS and CDR2 FNYEAQ. This CDR3 has 14 amino acids. The ends lost 0 bases at V and 4 bases at J; junction bases unmatched: 0. Written as DNA, the CDR3 is TGTGCCAGCAGCTTAGCAGGGGGCGGAAACACCATATATTTT. Translating gives CASSLAGGGNTIYF.

The chain has TRBV9 and TRBJ2-3, with 9 bases fitting TRBD2. The trim removed 0 bases at V and 2 bases at J, leaving 7 bases unmatched. The CDR3 contains 17 residues. In germline, CDR1 is SGDLS, CDR2 YYNGEE. The CDR3 DNA sequence: TGTGCCAGCAGCGTAGAGCAGTGGACTAGCGACACAGATACGCAGTATTTT. This encodes CASSVEQWTSDTDTQYF.

The chain joins TRBV7-2 to TRBJ2-2, with a tentative D call TRBD2 (5 bases). The V gene lost 1 base and the J gene lost 4 bases, with 7 bases spanning the gap. The CDR3 covers 14 residues. Germline V gene lookup returns CDR1 SGHTA and CDR2 FQGNSA. Here the CDR3 DNA reads TGTGCCAGCAGCTTAGTCGAGGGCACCGGGGAGCTGTTTTTT. Its translation: CASSLVEGTGELFF.

V gene TRBV7-2 combines with J gene TRBJ2-5; 13 bases match TRBD2. Trimming took 1 base from V and 5 from J; bases not matched to a gene: 7. CDR1 and CDR2 (germline): SGHTA, FQGNSA. The CDR3 spans 17 residues. CDR3 sequence reads: CASSLGTSGGTVETQYF. CDR3 coding DNA: TGTGCCAGCAGCTTAGGGACTAGCGGGGGCACTGTGGAGACCCAGTACTTC.

The chain couples TRBV9 to TRBJ1-3, with D possibly TRBD1 on 5 matching bases. The V gene's germline CDR1 is SGDLS and CDR2 YYNGEE. V dropped 2 bases and J dropped 4 bases, with 10 bases sitting between them. The CDR3 runs 14 residues. CDR3 residues: CASSVAGTGNTIYF. The DNA for the CDR3 is TGTGCCAGCAGCGTTGCAGGGACCGGAAACACCATATATTTT.

The chain employs TRBV1 and TRBJ2-7; TRBD2 was called by the table and not checked on the DNA. TRBV1 is marked as a pseudogene. The CDR3 spans 14 residues. The CDR3 reads CTSSQEWAGHEQYF. The DNA of the CDR3 is TGCACCAGCAGCCAAGAGTGGGCGGGGCACGAGCAGTACTTC.

The chain joins TRBV5-1 to TRBJ2-1; TRBD2 aligns across 10 bases. In germline, CDR1 is SGHRS, CDR2 YFSETQ. The trim removed 6 bases at V and 8 bases at J, leaving 14 bases unmatched. The CDR3 loop spans 16 amino acids. CDR3 in amino acids: CASKREAGGPRHEQFF. The CDR3 DNA follows: TGCGCCAGCAAGAGAGAAGCGGGGGGGCCGAGGCATGAGCAGTTCTTC.

This clone was observed once. V usage is TRBV18 and J usage is TRBJ2-3; D not resolved. This CDR3 has 12 residues. The V end lost 2 bases, the J end lost 5 bases, and 5 bases lay between the germline ends. Germline CDR1 reads KGHSH; CDR2 reads LQKENI. Here the CDR3 DNA reads TGTGCCAGCTCACCAACCATAGATACGCAGTATTTT. Amino acids: CASSPTIDTQYF.

The chain recombines TRBV28 with TRBJ2-7, with 11 bases identical to TRBD2. Germline V gene data show CDR1 as MDHEN and CDR2 as SYDVKM. This CDR3 spans 15 amino acids. With 7 bases clipped from V and 3 bases from J, the junction kept 8 bases outside the gene matches. The chain's CDR3 is CASILAGGNFYEQYF. DNA of the CDR3: TGTGCCAGCATTCTAGCGGGAGGAAATTTCTACGAGCAGTACTTC.

V usage is TRBV18 and J usage is TRBJ2-3; D call uncertain. The CDR3 length is 17 residues. Germline V lookup: CDR1 KGHSH, CDR2 LQKENI. V shed 1 base and J shed 0 bases, with 14 bases lying between them. The CDR3: CASSPRKTRISTDTQYF. DNA for the CDR3: TGTGCCAGCTCACCACGGAAGACACGCATCAGCACAGATACGCAGTATTTT.

The chain uses TRBV6-5 and TRBJ1-5, with 8 positions matching TRBD1. The CDR3 consists of 13 residues. The ends lost 6 bases at V and 5 bases at J; junction bases unmatched: 3. Germline lookup yields CDR1 MNHEY and CDR2 SVGAGI. The CDR3 spells CASSRGPDQPQHF. The CDR3 DNA is TGTGCCAGCAGCAGGGGGCCGGATCAGCCCCAGCATTTT.

This sequence joins TRBV5-8 and TRBJ2-1, with 7 bases fitting TRBD2. The CDR3 extends over 16 amino acids. Germline values: CDR1 SGHTS, CDR2 YDEGEE. The J segment lost 9 bases and the V segment lost 2 bases, leaving 14 bases of the junction unmatched. The CDR3 region is CASSFLRGGRGFEQFF. CDR3 sequence (DNA): TGTGCCAGCAGCTTTTTGCGGGGAGGGCGTGGATTTGAGCAGTTCTTC.

The chain links TRBV5-1 to TRBJ1-4; perhaps TRBD1 as D (5 bases). Trimming pared 5 bases from V and 6 bases from J, leaving 14 bases between. Germline V gene lookup returns CDR1 SGHRS and CDR2 YFSETQ. This CDR3 has 14 residues. CDR3 residues: CASRRGPRDEKLFF. The CDR3 coding sequence is TGCGCCAGCAGAAGGGGCCCGAGGGATGAAAAACTGTTTTTT.

Worth noting for this clone: The junction and the germline gene differ at one end; a read error may be behind it. The gene calls are TRBV2 and TRBJ2-7; TRBD2 aligns across 11 bases. In germline, CDR1 is SNHLY, CDR2 FYNNEI. The CDR3 is 15 amino acids. CDR3: CASSPTSGGPYEQYF. CDR3 in DNA: TGTGCCAGCAGTCCCACTAGCGGGGGACCCTATGAGCAGTACTTC.

The chain carries TRBV12-3 or TRBV12-4 and TRBJ2-2; D tentatively reads TRBD1 or TRBD2 (5 bases each). V lost 7 bases and J 7 bases, leaving 10 bases between the germline ends. CDR3 length equals 12 residues. For the CDR3, the DNA is TGTGCCAGCATCAGGGCGGGCGGGGAGCTGTTTTTT. Its protein product is CASIRAGGELFF.

J is TRBJ1-3 and V is TRBV29-1; D may be TRBD1 (5 bases). Germline CDR1 is SQVTM and CDR2 is ANQGSEA. The CDR3 extends over 14 amino acids. The V gene lost 7 bases and the J gene lost 4 bases, with 17 bases spanning the gap. DNA for the CDR3: TGCAGCGCCCTAGGCGGGGCTTCAGGAAACACCATATATTTT. Translating it yields CSALGGASGNTIYF.

This rearrangement joins TRBV15 to TRBJ1-2; TRBD1 agrees at 10 bases. Germline V gives CDR1 LNHNV, CDR2 YYDKDF (reference sequence). V shed 6 bases and J 5 bases; nucleotides not matched to a gene: 6. This CDR3 contains 14 residues. CDR3 DNA: TGTGCCACCAGGCCGACAGGGGGCGGGTATGGCTACACCTTC. This translates into CATRPTGGGYGYTF.

The chain uses TRBV6-5 and TRBJ1-1; D is possibly TRBD1 (6 bases). Trimming stripped 3 bases from V and 2 bases from J, with 10 bases between. The germline V gene encodes CDR1 MNHEY and CDR2 SVGAGI. The CDR3 totals 14 residues. The CDR3, as DNA: TGTGCCAGCAGTTATGACAGGAGTAACACTGAAGCTTTCTTT. Translating gives CASSYDRSNTEAFF.

The chain couples TRBV6-5 to TRBJ1-2; D may be TRBD1 (6 bases). The V end was cut by 7 bases, the J end by 4 bases, with 16 bases between. There are 14 residues in the CDR3. Per the germline V gene, CDR1 is MNHEY and CDR2 is SVGAGI. This CDR3 is CASTRPGVGYGYTF. The CDR3 DNA sequence: TGTGCCAGCACCCGTCCAGGGGTTGGCTATGGCTACACCTTC.

J is TRBJ2-3 and V is TRBV29-1; the match to TRBD1 covers 8 bases. This CDR3 has 12 residues. V shed 7 bases, J shed 7 bases, and the junction held 7 bases outside the gene matches. Germline values: CDR1 SQVTM, CDR2 ANQGSEA. The CDR3 DNA reads TGCAGCGGTCAGGGGGCTGTAAATACGCAGTATTTT. The encoded protein is CSGQGAVNTQYF.

The gene calls are TRBV2 and TRBJ2-3; possibly TRBD1 for D (7 bases). The CDR3 has 14 amino acids. The V gene's germline CDR1 is SNHLY and CDR2 FYNNEI. Trimming took off 8 bases at V and 4 bases at J, with 16 bases between the two ends. The CDR3 protein is CASLRGVVADTQYF. For the CDR3, the DNA is TGTGCCAGCCTCAGGGGGGTGGTGGCAGATACGCAGTATTTT.

The J gene is TRBJ2-7, the V gene TRBV4-3; D possibly uses TRBD1 or TRBD2 (5 bases each). The germline V gene has CDR1 LGHNA and CDR2 YSLEER. CDR3 length: 16 residues. V was shortened by 4 bases and J by 6 bases, with 22 bases between the two germline ends. DNA of the CDR3: TGCGCCAGCAGCCCCGCAGAGGGGCCTCCTACCCGCGAGCAGTACTTC. This gives the protein CASSPAEGPPTREQYF.

The V and J genes are TRBV2 and TRBJ2-1; 11 nucleotides agree with TRBD2. Germline V lookup: CDR1 SNHLY, CDR2 FYNNEI. The CDR3 length is 15 residues. Trimming removed 1 base from V and 7 bases from J; junction bases left unmatched: 3. CDR3 in amino acids: CASSEGLAGGNEQFF. Here the CDR3 DNA reads TGTGCCAGCAGTGAAGGTCTAGCGGGGGGTAATGAGCAGTTCTTC.